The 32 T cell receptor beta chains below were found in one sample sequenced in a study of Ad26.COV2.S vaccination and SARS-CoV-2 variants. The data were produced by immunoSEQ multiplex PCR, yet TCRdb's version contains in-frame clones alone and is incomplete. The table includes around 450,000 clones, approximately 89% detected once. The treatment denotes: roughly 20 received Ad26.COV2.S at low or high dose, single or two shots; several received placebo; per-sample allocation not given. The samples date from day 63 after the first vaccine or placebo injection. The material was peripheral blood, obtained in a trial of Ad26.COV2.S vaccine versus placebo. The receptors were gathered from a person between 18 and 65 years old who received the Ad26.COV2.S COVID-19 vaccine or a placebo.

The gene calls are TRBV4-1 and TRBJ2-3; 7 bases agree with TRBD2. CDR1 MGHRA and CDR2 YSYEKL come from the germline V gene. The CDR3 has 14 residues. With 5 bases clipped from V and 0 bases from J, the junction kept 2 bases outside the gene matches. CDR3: CASSLGLSTDTQYF. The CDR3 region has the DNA TGCGCCAGCAGCTTGGGACTAAGCACAGATACGCAGTATTTT.

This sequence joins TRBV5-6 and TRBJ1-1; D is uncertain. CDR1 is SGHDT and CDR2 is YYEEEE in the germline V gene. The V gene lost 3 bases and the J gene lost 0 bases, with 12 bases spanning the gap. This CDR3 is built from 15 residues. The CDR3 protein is CASSWARILNTEAFF. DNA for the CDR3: TGTGCCAGCAGCTGGGCGAGAATCTTGAACACTGAAGCTTTCTTT.

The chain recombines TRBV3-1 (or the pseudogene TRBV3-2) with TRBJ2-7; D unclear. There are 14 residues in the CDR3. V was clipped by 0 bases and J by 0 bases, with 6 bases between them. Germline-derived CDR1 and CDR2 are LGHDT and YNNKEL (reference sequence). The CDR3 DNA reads TGTGCCAGCAGCCAAGAAGCTTACTCCTACGAGCAGTACTTC. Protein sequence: CASSQEAYSYEQYF.

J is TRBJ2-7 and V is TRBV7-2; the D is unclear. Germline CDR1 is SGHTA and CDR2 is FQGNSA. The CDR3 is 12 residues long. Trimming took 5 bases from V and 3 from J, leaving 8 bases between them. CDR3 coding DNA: TGTGCCAGCAGCCCCCGTGGCTACGAGCAGTACTTC. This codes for CASSPRGYEQYF.

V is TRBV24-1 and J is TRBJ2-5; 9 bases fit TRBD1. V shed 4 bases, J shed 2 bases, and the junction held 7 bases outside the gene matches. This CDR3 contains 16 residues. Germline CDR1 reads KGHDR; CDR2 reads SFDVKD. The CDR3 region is CATSDVGTGWQETQYF. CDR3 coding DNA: TGTGCCACCAGTGACGTTGGGACAGGGTGGCAAGAGACCCAGTACTTC.

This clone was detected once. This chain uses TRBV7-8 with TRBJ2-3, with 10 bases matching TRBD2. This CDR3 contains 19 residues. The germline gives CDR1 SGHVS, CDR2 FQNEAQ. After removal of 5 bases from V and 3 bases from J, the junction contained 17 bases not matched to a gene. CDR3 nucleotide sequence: TGTGCCAGCAGCCCTCGGGGGGGGGATAGCGGGAGGATTACAGATACGCAGTATTTT. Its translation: CASSPRGGDSGRITDTQYF.

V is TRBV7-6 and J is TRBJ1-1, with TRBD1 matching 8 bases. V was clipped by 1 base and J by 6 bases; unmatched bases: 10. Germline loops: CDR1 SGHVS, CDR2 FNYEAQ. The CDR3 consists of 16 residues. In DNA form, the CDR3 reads TGTGCCAGCAGCTTAGAGTCGGCAGGGGGCTTTTCTGAAGCTTTCTTT. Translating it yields CASSLESAGGFSEAFF. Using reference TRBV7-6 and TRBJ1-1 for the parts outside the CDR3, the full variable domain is GAGVSQSPRYKVTKRGQDVALRCDPISGHVSLYWYRQALGQGPEFLTYFNYEAQQDKSGLPNDRFSAERPEGSISTLTIQRTEQRDSAMYRCASSLESAGGFSEAFFGQGTRLTVV.

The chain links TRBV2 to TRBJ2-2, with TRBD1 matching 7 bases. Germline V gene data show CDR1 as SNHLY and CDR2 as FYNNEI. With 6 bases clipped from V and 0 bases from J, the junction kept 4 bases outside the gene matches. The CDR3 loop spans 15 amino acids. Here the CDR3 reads CASRTGQANTGELFF. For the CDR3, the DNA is TGTGCCAGCAGGACTGGACAGGCGAACACCGGGGAGCTGTTTTTT. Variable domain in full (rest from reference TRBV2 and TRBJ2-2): EPEVTQTPSHQVTQMGQEVILRCVPISNHLYFYWYRQILGQKVEFLVSFYNNEISEKSEIFDDQFSVERPDGSNFTLKIRSTKLEDSAMYFCASRTGQANTGELFFGEGSRLTVL.

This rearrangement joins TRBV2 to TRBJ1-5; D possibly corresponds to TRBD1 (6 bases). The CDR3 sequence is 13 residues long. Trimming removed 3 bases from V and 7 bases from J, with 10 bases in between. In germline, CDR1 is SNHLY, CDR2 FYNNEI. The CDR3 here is CASSETGTQPQHF. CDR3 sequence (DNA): TGTGCCAGCAGTGAGACAGGTACACAGCCCCAGCATTTT.

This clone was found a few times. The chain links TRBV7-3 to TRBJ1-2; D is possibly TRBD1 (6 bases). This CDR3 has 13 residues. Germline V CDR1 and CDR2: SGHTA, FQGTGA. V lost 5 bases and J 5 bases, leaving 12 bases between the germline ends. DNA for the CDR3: TGTGCCAGCAGCGCCGGGGGCTCATATGGCTACACCTTC. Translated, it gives CASSAGGSYGYTF.

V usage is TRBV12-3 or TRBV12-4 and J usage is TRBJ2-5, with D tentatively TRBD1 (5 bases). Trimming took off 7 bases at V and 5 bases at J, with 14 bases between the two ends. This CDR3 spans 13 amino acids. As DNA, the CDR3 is TGTGCCAGCACCCAGGGAAATAGGGAGACCCAGTACTTC. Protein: CASTQGNRETQYF.

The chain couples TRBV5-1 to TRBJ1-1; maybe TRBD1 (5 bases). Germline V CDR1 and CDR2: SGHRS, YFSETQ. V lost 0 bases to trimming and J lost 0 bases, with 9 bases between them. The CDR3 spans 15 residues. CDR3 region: CASSLGGRLNTEAFF. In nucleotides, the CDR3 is TGCGCCAGCAGCTTGGGGGGACGGCTGAACACTGAAGCTTTCTTT.

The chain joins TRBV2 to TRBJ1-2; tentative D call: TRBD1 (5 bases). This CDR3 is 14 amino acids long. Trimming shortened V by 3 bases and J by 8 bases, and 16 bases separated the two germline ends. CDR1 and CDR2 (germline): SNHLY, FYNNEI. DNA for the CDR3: TGTGCCAGCAGTGACCGCCGACAGTCCCGGGGCTACACCTTC. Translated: CASSDRRQSRGYTF. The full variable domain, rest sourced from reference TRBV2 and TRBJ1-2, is EPEVTQTPSHQVTQMGQEVILRCVPISNHLYFYWYRQILGQKVEFLVSFYNNEISEKSEIFDDQFSVERPDGSNFTLKIRSTKLEDSAMYFCASSDRRQSRGYTFGSGTRLTVV.

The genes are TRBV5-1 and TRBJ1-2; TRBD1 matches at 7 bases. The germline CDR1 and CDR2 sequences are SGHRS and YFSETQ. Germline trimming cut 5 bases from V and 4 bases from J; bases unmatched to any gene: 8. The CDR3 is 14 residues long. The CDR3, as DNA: TGCGCCAGCAGTACGGGACAGCTCTTCTATGGCTACACCTTC. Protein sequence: CASSTGQLFYGYTF.

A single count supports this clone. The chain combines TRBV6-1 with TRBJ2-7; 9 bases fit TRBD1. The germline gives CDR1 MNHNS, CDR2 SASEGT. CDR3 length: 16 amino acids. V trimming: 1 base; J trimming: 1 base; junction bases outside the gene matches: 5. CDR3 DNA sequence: TGTGCCAGCAGTGAAGGTTGGACAGGGGTTTCCTACGAGCAGTACGTC. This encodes CASSEGWTGVSYEQYV.

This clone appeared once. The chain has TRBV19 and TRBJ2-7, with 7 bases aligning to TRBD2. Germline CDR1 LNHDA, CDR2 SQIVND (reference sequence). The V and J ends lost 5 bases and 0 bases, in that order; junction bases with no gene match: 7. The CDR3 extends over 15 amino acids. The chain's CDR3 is CASSPTGGLSYEQYV. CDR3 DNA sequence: TGTGCCAGTAGTCCTACGGGAGGACTCTCCTACGAGCAGTACGTC.

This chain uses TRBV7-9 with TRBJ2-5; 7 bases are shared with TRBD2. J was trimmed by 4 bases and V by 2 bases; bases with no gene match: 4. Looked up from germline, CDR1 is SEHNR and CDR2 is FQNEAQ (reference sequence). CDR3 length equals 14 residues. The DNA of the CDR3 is TGTGCCAGCAGCTTAATGGGAGGGAGAGAGACCCAGTACTTC. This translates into CASSLMGGRETQYF.

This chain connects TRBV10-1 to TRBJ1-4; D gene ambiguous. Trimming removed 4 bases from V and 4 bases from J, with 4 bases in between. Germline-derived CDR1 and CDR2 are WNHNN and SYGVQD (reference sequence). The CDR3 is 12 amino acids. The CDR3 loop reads CASSGYNEKLFF. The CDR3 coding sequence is TGCGCCAGCAGTGGCTATAATGAAAAACTGTTTTTT.

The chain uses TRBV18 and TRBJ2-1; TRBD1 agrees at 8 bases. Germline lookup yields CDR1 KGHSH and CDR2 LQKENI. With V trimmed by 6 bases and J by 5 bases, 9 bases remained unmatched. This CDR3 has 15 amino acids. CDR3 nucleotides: TGTGCCAGCTCTCAACGGACAGGGATCGACAATGAGCAGTTCTTC. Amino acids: CASSQRTGIDNEQFF.

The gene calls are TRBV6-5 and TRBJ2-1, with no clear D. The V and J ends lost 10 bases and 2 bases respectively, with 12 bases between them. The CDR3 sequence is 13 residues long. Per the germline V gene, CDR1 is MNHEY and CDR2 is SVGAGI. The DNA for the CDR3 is TGTGCCACCACGGACGGACCCTACAATGAGCAGTTCTTC. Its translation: CATTDGPYNEQFF.

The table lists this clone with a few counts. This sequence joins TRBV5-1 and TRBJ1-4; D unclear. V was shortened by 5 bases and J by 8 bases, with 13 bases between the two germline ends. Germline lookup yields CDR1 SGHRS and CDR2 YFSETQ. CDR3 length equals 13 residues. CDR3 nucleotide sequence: TGCGCCAGCAGGAGAACCGGTAACGAAAAACTGTTTTTT. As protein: CASRRTGNEKLFF.

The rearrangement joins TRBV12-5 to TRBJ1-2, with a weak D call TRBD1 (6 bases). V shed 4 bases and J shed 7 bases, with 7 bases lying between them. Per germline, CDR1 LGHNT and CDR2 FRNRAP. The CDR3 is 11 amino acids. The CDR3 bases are TGTGCTAGTGGTTGGGGGCGTGGCTACACCTTC. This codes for CASGWGRGYTF.

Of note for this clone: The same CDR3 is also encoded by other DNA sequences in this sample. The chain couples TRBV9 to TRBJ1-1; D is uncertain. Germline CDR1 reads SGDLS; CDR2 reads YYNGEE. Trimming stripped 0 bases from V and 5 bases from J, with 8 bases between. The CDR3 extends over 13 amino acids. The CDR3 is CASSVEAGTEAFF. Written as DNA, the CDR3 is TGTGCCAGCAGCGTAGAGGCGGGGACTGAAGCTTTCTTT.

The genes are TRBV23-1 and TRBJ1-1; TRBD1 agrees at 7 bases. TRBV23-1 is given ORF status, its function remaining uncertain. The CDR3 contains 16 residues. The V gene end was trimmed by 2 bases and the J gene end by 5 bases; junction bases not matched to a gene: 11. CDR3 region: CASSQPYRGRWTEAFF. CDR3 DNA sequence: TGCGCCAGCAGTCAACCCTACAGGGGCCGATGGACTGAAGCTTTCTTT.

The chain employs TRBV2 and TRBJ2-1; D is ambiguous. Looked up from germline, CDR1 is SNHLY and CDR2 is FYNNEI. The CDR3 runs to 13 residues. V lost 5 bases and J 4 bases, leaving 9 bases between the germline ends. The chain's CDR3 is CASSKGRYNEQFF. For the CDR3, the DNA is TGTGCCAGCAGTAAAGGCCGATACAATGAGCAGTTCTTC.

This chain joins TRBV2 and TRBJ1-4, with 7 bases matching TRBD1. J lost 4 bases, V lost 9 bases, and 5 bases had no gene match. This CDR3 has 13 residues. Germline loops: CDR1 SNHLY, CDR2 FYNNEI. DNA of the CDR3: TGTGCCAGTACAGGGGCTGGTAATGAAAAACTGTTTTTT. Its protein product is CASTGAGNEKLFF. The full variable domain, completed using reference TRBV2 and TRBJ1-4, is EPEVTQTPSHQVTQMGQEVILRCVPISNHLYFYWYRQILGQKVEFLVSFYNNEISEKSEIFDDQFSVERPDGSNFTLKIRSTKLEDSAMYFCASTGAGNEKLFFGSGTQLSVL.

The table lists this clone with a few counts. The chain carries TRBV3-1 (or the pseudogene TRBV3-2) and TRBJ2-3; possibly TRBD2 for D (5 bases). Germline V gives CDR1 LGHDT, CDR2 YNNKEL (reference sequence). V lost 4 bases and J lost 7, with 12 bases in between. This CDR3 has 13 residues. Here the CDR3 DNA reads TGTGCCAGCAGCCTTAGGACTCCTAATACGCAGTATTTT. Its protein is CASSLRTPNTQYF.

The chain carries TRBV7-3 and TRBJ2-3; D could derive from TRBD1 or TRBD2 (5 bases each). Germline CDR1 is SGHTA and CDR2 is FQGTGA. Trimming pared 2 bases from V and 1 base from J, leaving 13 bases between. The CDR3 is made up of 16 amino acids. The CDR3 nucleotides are TGTGCCAGCAGCTTAGGGGCTAGGGGAGGCACAGATACGCAGTATTTT. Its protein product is CASSLGARGGTDTQYF.

The CDR3 region is CASSFGWGGPTQFF. DNA of the CDR3: TGTGCCAGCAGCTTTGGTTGGGGGGGGCCTACTCAGTTCTTC. This chain links TRBV11-2 with TRBJ2-1; possibly TRBD2 for D (7 bases). From germline, CDR1 is SGHAT and CDR2 FQNNGV. With 3 bases removed from V and 13 bases from J, the gap between germline ends came to 19 bases. The CDR3 is 14 residues long.

CDR3 residues: CASSYTGGSYNEQFF. As DNA, the CDR3 is TGTGCCAGCAGCTACACAGGGGGGAGCTACAATGAGCAGTTCTTC. This chain uses TRBV6-5 with TRBJ2-1; 8 bases are a match to TRBD1. The CDR3 spans 15 residues. CDR1 MNHEY and CDR2 SVGAGI come from the germline V gene. V was clipped by 6 bases and J by 3 bases; unmatched bases: 7.

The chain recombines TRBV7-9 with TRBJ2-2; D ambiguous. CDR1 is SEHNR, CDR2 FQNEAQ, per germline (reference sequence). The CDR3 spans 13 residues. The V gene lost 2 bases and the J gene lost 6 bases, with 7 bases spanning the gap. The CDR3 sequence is CASSLNSAGELFF. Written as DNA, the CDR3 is TGTGCCAGCAGCTTAAATAGTGCCGGGGAGCTGTTTTTT. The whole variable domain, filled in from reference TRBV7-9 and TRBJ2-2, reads DTGVSQNPRHKITKRGQNVTFRCDPISEHNRLYWYRQTLGQGPEFLTYFQNEAQLEKSRLLSDRFSAERPKGSFSTLEIQRTEQGDSAMYLCASSLNSAGELFFGEGSRLTVL.

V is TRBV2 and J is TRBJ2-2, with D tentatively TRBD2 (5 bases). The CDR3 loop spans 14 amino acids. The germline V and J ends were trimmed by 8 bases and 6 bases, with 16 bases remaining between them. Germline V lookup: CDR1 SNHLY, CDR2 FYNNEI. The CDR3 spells CASRSGYRAGELFF. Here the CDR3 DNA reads TGTGCCAGCCGGTCGGGATATAGGGCCGGGGAGCTGTTTTTT.